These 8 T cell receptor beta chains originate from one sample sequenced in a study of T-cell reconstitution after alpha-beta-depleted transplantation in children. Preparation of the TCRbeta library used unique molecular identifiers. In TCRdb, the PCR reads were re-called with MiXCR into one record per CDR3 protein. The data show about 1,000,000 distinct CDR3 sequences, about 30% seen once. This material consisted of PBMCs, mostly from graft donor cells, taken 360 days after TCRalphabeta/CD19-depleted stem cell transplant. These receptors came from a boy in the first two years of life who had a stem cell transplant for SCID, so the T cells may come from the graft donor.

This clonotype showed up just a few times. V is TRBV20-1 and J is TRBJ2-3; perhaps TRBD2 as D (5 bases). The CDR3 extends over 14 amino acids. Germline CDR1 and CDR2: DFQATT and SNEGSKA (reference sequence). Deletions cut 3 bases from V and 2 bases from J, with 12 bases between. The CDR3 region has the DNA TGCAGTGCTAGCGACGACTACTTCACAGATACGCAGTATTTT. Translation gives CSASDDYFTDTQYF.

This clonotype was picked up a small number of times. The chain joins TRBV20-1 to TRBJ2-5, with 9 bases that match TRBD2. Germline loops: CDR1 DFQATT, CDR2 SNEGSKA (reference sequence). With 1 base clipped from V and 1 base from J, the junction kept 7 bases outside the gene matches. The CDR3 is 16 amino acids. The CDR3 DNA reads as TGCAGTGCTAGAGTAGCGGGGGCCCGAATCCAAGAGACCCAGTACTTC. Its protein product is CSARVAGARIQETQYF.

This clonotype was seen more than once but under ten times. CDR3 coding DNA: TGTGCCAGCAGTTTAGAAGAGTCTTCCTACGAGCAGTACTTC. Residues: CASSLEESSYEQYF. The chain links TRBV12-3 or TRBV12-4 to TRBJ2-7; D is ambiguous. V was pared by 1 base and J by 1 base, with 8 bases between. The CDR3 covers 14 residues.

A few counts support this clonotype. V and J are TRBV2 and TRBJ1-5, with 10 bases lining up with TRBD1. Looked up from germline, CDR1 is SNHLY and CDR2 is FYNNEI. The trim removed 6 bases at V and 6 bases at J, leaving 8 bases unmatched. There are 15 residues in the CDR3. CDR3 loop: CASRTGQGISQPQHF. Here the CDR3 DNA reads TGTGCCAGCAGGACGGGACAGGGGATCAGTCAGCCCCAGCATTTT.

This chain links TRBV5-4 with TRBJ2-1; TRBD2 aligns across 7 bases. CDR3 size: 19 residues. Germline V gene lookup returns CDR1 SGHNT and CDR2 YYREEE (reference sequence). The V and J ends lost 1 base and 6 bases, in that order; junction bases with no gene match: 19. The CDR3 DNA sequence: TGTGCCAGCAGCTTGTCCTCTTTTCGGGCGGGGGTTTTTTTCAATGAGCAGTTCTTC. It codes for CASSLSSFRAGVFFNEQFF. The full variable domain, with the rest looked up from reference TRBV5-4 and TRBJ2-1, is ETGVTQSPTHLIKTRGQQVTLRCSSQSGHNTVSWYQQALGQGPQFIFQYYREEENGRGNFPPRFSGLQFPNYSSELNVNALELDDSALYLCASSLSSFRAGVFFNEQFFGPGTRLTVL.

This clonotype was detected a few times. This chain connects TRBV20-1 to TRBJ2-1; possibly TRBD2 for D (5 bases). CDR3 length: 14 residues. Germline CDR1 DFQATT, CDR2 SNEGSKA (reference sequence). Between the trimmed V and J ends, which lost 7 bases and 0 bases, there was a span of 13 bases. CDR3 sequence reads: CSVYRGFSYNEQFF. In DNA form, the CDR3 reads TGCAGTGTTTATCGAGGGTTCTCCTACAATGAGCAGTTCTTC.

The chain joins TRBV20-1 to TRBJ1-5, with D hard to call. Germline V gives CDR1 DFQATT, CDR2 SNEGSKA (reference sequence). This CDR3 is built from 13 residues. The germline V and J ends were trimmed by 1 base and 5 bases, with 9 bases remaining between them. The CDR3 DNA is TGCAGTGCTAGAGGCAACTCCTATCAGCCCCAGCATTTT. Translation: CSARGNSYQPQHF.

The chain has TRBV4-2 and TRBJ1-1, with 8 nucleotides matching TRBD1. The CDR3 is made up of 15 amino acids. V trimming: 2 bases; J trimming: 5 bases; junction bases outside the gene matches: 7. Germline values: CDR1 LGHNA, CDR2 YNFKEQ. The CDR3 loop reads CASSQPDRARTEAFF. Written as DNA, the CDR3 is TGTGCCAGCAGCCAACCGGACAGGGCGCGGACTGAAGCTTTCTTT.